This TCR beta chain came from a study of blood T cell repertoires in COVID-19. The J segment lost 2 bases and the V segment lost 2 bases, leaving 5 bases of the junction unmatched. The CDR3 is 14 residues long. Germline V CDR1 and CDR2: GTSNPN, SVGIG (reference sequence). Original methodology: Amplification of reference gene primers provided the estimated nucleated cell counts. Libraries were prepared by immunoSEQ multiplex PCR; TCRdb keeps only in-frame clonotypes and omits some of them. The V and J calls and clone size come from that table; D and trimming were worked out from the DNA. This table holds under 400,000 clones, roughly 90% found once.

The TCR originated in a young man with active or convalescent COVID-19. This chain joins TRBV30 and TRBJ1-2; 7 bases match TRBD1. The material sequenced was peripheral blood. CDR3 in DNA: TGTGCCTGGAGTTCGGACAGGATAAACTATGGCTACACCTTC. Amino acids: CAWSSDRINYGYTF.